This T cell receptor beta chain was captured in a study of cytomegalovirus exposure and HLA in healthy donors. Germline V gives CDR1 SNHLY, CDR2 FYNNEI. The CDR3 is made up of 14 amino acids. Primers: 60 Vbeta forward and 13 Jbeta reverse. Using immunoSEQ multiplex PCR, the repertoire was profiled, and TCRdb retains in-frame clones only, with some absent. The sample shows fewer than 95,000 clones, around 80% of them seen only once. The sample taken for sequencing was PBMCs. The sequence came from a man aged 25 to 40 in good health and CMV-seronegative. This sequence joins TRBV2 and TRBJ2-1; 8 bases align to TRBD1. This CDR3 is CAPRQGTSYNEQFF. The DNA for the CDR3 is TGTGCTCCGAGACAGGGGACTTCCTACAATGAGCAGTTCTTC.